These 14 T cell receptor beta chains originate from one sample sequenced in a study of beta chain bispecific antibodies for T cell cancers. Whole-study findings and limits: In these mixed samples, most targeted TRBV reads derived from the leukemia cell line. Versus anti-CD19, anti-TRBV12 exposure cut the TRBV12-3 share of TRBV signal by approximately 99%.

Expansion lasted 3 days, with either anti-CD3 antibody OKT3 or CD3/CD28 beads. These receptors' targets are unknown. TCRdb ran MiXCR on the 5' RACE reads and lists one entry per CDR3 protein. The table records 20,000 to 25,000 distinct CDR3 sequences, more than 2% of them present only once. This material consisted of healthy donor T cells cultured with leukemia cells, taken from a culture containing a bispecific antibody targeting TCR Vbeta12. Every receptor here comes from a human donor in good health. Some clones in this sample may be carry-over from other donors' samples.

This clonotype has at least ten counts. The rearrangement uses TRBV6-2 or TRBV6-3 and TRBJ2-2; 10 nucleotides match TRBD1. The J segment lost 7 bases and the V segment lost 2 bases, leaving 10 bases of the junction unmatched. The CDR3 is 17 amino acids. Germline V lookup: CDR1 MNHEY, CDR2 SVGEGT. DNA for the CDR3: TGTGCCAGCAGTTACATGGAGGGACAGGGGATGAACGGGGAGCTGTTTTTT. Encoded protein: CASSYMEGQGMNGELFF.

Relative to its sample, this clonotype is medium-sized. The chain combines TRBV5-1 with TRBJ1-2; D is undetermined. CDR3 length: 12 amino acids. V was pared by 2 bases and J by 4 bases, with 6 bases between. Germline V lookup: CDR1 SGHRS, CDR2 YFSETQ. CDR3 in DNA: TGCGCCAGCAGCTTTGACACCTATGGCTACACCTTC. This encodes CASSFDTYGYTF. The entire variable domain, with the rest obtained from reference TRBV5-1 and TRBJ1-2, is as follows: KAGVTQTPRYLIKTRGQQVTLSCSPISGHRSVSWYQQTPGQGLQFLFEYFSETQRNKGNFPGRFSGRQFSNSRSEMNVSTLELGDSALYLCASSFDTYGYTFGSGTRLTVV.

As to this clonotype: Given a much more abundant clone one base away, this may be a read error. This likely comes from a read error, as the CDR3 has no conserved phenylalanine or tryptophan at its end. The chain uses TRBV2 and TRBJ1-4, with a tentative D call TRBD1 (6 bases). The CDR3 length is 18 residues. V lost 1 base, J lost 3 bases, and 18 bases lay in between. CDR1 is SNHLY, CDR2 FYNNEI, per germline. CDR3 amino acids: CASSEEGVSLGANEKLFL. For the CDR3, the DNA is TGTGCCAGCAGTGAAGAGGGGGTCAGCTTGGGGGCTAATGAAAAACTGTTTTTG.

This clonotype came up many times. J is TRBJ1-1 and V is TRBV10-3, with D hard to call. V shed 6 bases and J shed 0 bases, with 8 bases lying between them. CDR1 and CDR2 from the germline V gene are ENHRY and SYGVKD. This CDR3 region has 13 residues. The CDR3 nucleotides read TGTGCCATCAGCAATGTCATGAACACTGAAGCTTTCTTT. Translation gives CAISNVMNTEAFF.

The table lists this clonotype with many counts. The chain carries TRBV14 and TRBJ2-2, with D uncertain. The CDR3 spans 15 residues. V was trimmed by 5 bases and J by 0 bases, leaving 10 bases between them. Germline V lookup: CDR1 SGHDN, CDR2 FVKESK. The CDR3 is CASSVDGPNTGELFF. Written as DNA, the CDR3 is TGTGCCAGCAGCGTAGACGGACCGAACACCGGGGAGCTGTTTTTT.

This clonotype was seen at least ten times. The chain is built from TRBV7-9 and TRBJ2-1; D may correspond to TRBD1 or TRBD2 (5 bases each). Germline V lookup: CDR1 SEHNR, CDR2 FQNEAQ (reference sequence). The CDR3 extends over 15 amino acids. Trimming took off 2 bases at V and 2 bases at J, with 10 bases between the two ends. The chain's CDR3 is CASSLSLGAYNEQFF. DNA of the CDR3: TGTGCCAGCAGCTTATCACTAGGGGCCTACAATGAGCAGTTCTTC.

In its sample, this clonotype was seen many times. The rearrangement links TRBV18 to TRBJ1-1, with 7 nucleotides matching TRBD1. The CDR3 spans 14 residues. Germline CDR1 KGHSH, CDR2 LQKENI. Trimming removed 3 bases from V and 3 bases from J; junction bases left unmatched: 4. In nucleotides, the CDR3 is TGTGCCAGCTCACCCTTTGACAGGGACACTGAAGCTTTCTTT. It yields the protein CASSPFDRDTEAFF. The full variable domain, rest sourced from reference TRBV18 and TRBJ1-1, is NAGVMQNPRHLVRRRGQEARLRCSPMKGHSHVYWYRQLPEEGLKFMVYLQKENIIDESGMPKERFSAEFPKEGPSILRIQQVVRGDSAAYFCASSPFDRDTEAFFGQGTRLTVV.

This clonotype showed up many times. This chain joins TRBV7-6 and TRBJ2-1; TRBD1 is a possible D gene (6 bases). This CDR3 spans 13 amino acids. V lost 6 bases, J lost 5 bases, and 11 bases lay in between. CDR1 and CDR2 from the germline V gene are SGHVS and FNYEAQ. CDR3 region: CASSWDNNNEQFF. The CDR3 nucleotides are TGTGCCAGCAGTTGGGACAACAACAATGAGCAGTTCTTC. The full variable domain, its missing parts supplied by reference TRBV7-6 and TRBJ2-1, is GAGVSQSPRYKVTKRGQDVALRCDPISGHVSLYWYRQALGQGPEFLTYFNYEAQQDKSGLPNDRFSAERPEGSISTLTIQRTEQRDSAMYRCASSWDNNNEQFFGPGTRLTVL.

This clonotype appeared many times. This chain joins TRBV4-1 and TRBJ2-7; 8 bases match TRBD1. Germline assignment: CDR1 MGHRA and CDR2 YSYEKL. V shed 5 bases, J shed 3 bases, and the junction held 6 bases outside the gene matches. This CDR3 spans 14 amino acids. The CDR3 here is CASSIQGDDYEQYF. CDR3 bases: TGCGCCAGCAGCATACAGGGGGATGACTACGAGCAGTACTTC.

This clonotype was counted at least ten times. This chain uses TRBV19 with TRBJ2-7; 9 bases map to TRBD1. V shed 4 bases and J 3 bases; nucleotides not matched to a gene: 7. This CDR3 spans 15 amino acids. CDR1 and CDR2 from the germline V gene are LNHDA and SQIVND (reference sequence). The CDR3: CASSKGTGTLYEQYF. CDR3 nucleotide sequence: TGTGCCAGTAGTAAGGGGACAGGGACACTCTACGAGCAGTACTTC.

This clonotype was observed a handful of times. The V gene is TRBV4-2, the J gene TRBJ1-1, with D possibly TRBD1 on 5 matching bases. The V and J ends lost 3 bases and 2 bases respectively, with 13 bases between them. Germline V lookup: CDR1 LGHNA, CDR2 YNFKEQ. This CDR3 is built from 15 residues. CDR3 in DNA: TGTGCCAGCAGCCATATAGGGGAAGGAAACACTGAAGCTTTCTTT. This gives the protein CASSHIGEGNTEAFF.

This clonotype was seen a handful of times. This chain links TRBV24-1 with TRBJ2-5; D ambiguous. Germline V gene sequence: CDR1 KGHDR, CDR2 SFDVKD. The CDR3 is made up of 13 amino acids. V was shortened by 1 base and J by 4 bases, with 6 bases between the two germline ends. The CDR3 loop is CATSDFLGETQYF. The CDR3 region has the DNA TGTGCCACCAGTGATTTTCTCGGAGAGACCCAGTACTTC.

This clonotype occurred many times. The chain is built from TRBV15 and TRBJ2-5; D may be TRBD1 (5 bases). The V end lost 2 bases, the J end lost 5 bases, and 12 bases lay between the germline ends. Per germline, CDR1 LNHNV and CDR2 YYDKDF (reference sequence). CDR3 length: 14 residues. For the CDR3, the DNA is TGTGCCACCAGCAGATCAGGGAACAGCGAGACCCAGTACTTC. It specifies CATSRSGNSETQYF.

This clonotype was detected a few times. The V gene is TRBV19, the J gene TRBJ1-1; D might be TRBD1 (5 bases). The CDR3 has 15 amino acids. Germline CDR1 reads LNHDA; CDR2 reads SQIVND (reference sequence). With 4 bases removed from V and 0 bases from J, the gap between germline ends came to 12 bases. The CDR3 spells CASSTQTDMNTEAFF. CDR3 sequence (DNA): TGTGCCAGTAGTACTCAGACAGACATGAACACTGAAGCTTTCTTT.